The 25 T cell receptor beta chains below all came from one sample that was sequenced in a study of identical twins. TCRdb re-derived calls from the 5' RACE reads in MiXCR, one entry per CDR3 protein. The sample lists around 1.7 million distinct CDR3 sequences, about 32% occurring once. Sequencing used cord blood. These receptor sequences come from a newborn girl in good health.

This chain links TRBV4-2 with TRBJ2-1; TRBD2 matches at 9 bases. Trimming at V came to 1 base and at J to 8 bases, leaving 3 bases not matched to a gene. Germline V CDR1 and CDR2: LGHNA, YNFKEQ. There are 14 residues in the CDR3. CDR3 bases: TGTGCCAGCAGCCAAGGGGGACTAGCTCATGAGCAGTTCTTC. Its protein is CASSQGGLAHEQFF.

The V call is TRBV20-1, the J call TRBJ1-6, with D possibly TRBD1 on 5 matching bases. Germline V gene lookup returns CDR1 DFQATT and CDR2 SNEGSKA (reference sequence). The CDR3 length is 13 residues. The ends were cut back, 1 base at V and 10 bases at J, with 11 bases in the middle. CDR3 loop: CSARVRGSSPLHF. Written as DNA, the CDR3 is TGCAGTGCTAGAGTAAGGGGAAGCTCACCCCTCCACTTT.

The CDR3 coding sequence is TGTGCCACCTGCCCGGGGCGGGCGGCGAATGAGCAGTTCTTC. Translated, it gives CATCPGRAANEQFF. This chain links TRBV12-3 or TRBV12-4 with TRBJ2-1; D possibly matches TRBD1 or TRBD2 (5 bases each). The CDR3 totals 14 residues. V was clipped by 10 bases and J by 7 bases, with 20 bases between them.

The chain employs TRBV11-2 and TRBJ1-1; D unclear. The CDR3 contains 17 residues. The V and J ends lost 0 bases and 1 base respectively, with 15 bases between them. Germline lookup yields CDR1 SGHAT and CDR2 FQNNGV. CDR3 residues: CASSLDLGEARNTEAFF. CDR3 bases: TGTGCCAGCAGCTTAGATTTAGGTGAGGCCCGGAACACTGAAGCTTTCTTT.

This clonotype was recorded a few times. This rearrangement joins TRBV24-1 to TRBJ1-1; no firm D call. Looked up from germline, CDR1 is KGHDR and CDR2 is SFDVKD. The CDR3 consists of 14 residues. Trimming shortened V by 8 bases and J by 1 base, and 13 bases separated the two germline ends. CDR3 nucleotides: TGTGCCACCAAGGCGGGGATTCCGAACACTGAAGCTTTCTTT. It encodes CATKAGIPNTEAFF.

As regards this clonotype: Likely a read error: the CDR3 ends without its conserved phenylalanine or tryptophan. V and J are TRBV7-2 and TRBJ2-1; 7 nucleotides agree with TRBD2. Germline V gives CDR1 SGHTA, CDR2 FQGNSA. CDR3 length equals 16 residues. Trimming cost V 6 bases and J 6 bases; bases outside gene matches: 14. The CDR3: CASRLTGLVRSNEQFV. For the CDR3, the DNA is TGTGCCAGCAGACTAACCGGACTAGTTCGTTCCAATGAGCAGTTCGTC.

This chain joins TRBV2 and TRBJ2-2, with D hard to call. V shed 2 bases and J shed 6 bases, with 7 bases lying between them. This CDR3 has 13 residues. Germline V lookup: CDR1 SNHLY, CDR2 FYNNEI. CDR3 protein: CASSEINPGELFF. The CDR3 DNA is TGTGCCAGCAGTGAAATTAACCCCGGGGAGCTGTTTTTT.

This clonotype was found a few times. V and J are TRBV20-1 and TRBJ2-3; 8 bases are shared with TRBD2. The CDR3 totals 14 residues. CDR1 and CDR2 (germline): DFQATT, SNEGSKA (reference sequence). J lost 4 bases, V lost 5 bases, and 8 bases had no gene match. CDR3 in amino acids: CSASRGGRADTQYF. CDR3 nucleotide sequence: TGCAGTGCTTCACGGGGGGGACGCGCAGATACGCAGTATTTT.

V and J are TRBV11-2 and TRBJ1-6; TRBD1 matches 10 bases. After removal of 4 bases from V and 5 bases from J, the junction contained 11 bases not matched to a gene. CDR3 size: 18 residues. Germline CDR1 and CDR2: SGHAT and FQNNGV. CDR3 DNA sequence: TGTGCCAGCAGCTCGATTAGGGGGGACAGGGGCCATAATTCACCCCTCCACTTT. It is translated as CASSSIRGDRGHNSPLHF.

The V call is TRBV4-2, the J call TRBJ2-3, with 7 bases fitting TRBD2. V lost 6 bases, J lost 1 base, and 10 bases stayed unmatched. The length of the CDR3 is 16 residues. CDR1 and CDR2 (germline): LGHNA, YNFKEQ. The CDR3: CASSTLGLAGTDTQYF. CDR3 DNA sequence: TGTGCCAGCAGTACCCTAGGTCTAGCGGGCACAGATACGCAGTATTTT.

The chain uses TRBV18 and TRBJ2-4; perhaps TRBD2 as D (6 bases). Trimming cost V 1 base and J 0 bases, with 19 bases left between them. Per the germline V gene, CDR1 is KGHSH and CDR2 is LQKENI. The CDR3 has 19 amino acids. The CDR3 sequence: CASSPLTGVIGLAKNIQYF. As DNA, the CDR3 is TGTGCCAGCTCACCACTAACGGGAGTTATAGGACTAGCCAAAAACATTCAGTACTTC. The whole variable domain, filled in from reference TRBV18 and TRBJ2-4, reads NAGVMQNPRHLVRRRGQEARLRCSPMKGHSHVYWYRQLPEEGLKFMVYLQKENIIDESGMPKERFSAEFPKEGPSILRIQQVVRGDSAAYFCASSPLTGVIGLAKNIQYFGAGTRLSVL.

The genes are TRBV20-1 and TRBJ2-2; TRBD2 might be the D (5 bases). This CDR3 has 17 amino acids. Germline loops: CDR1 DFQATT, CDR2 SNEGSKA (reference sequence). The V gene lost 0 bases and the J gene lost 6 bases, with 20 bases spanning the gap. The CDR3 loop reads CSARDHGRGWRPGELFF. The DNA for the CDR3 is TGCAGTGCTAGAGATCATGGCCGGGGTTGGAGGCCCGGGGAGCTGTTTTTT.

This clonotype was recorded a few times. This chain connects TRBV6-5 to TRBJ1-2; tentative D call: TRBD1 (5 bases). From germline, CDR1 is MNHEY and CDR2 SVGAGI. The V end lost 9 bases, the J end lost 3 bases, and 11 bases lay between the germline ends. CDR3 length equals 12 residues. Here the CDR3 reads CARFRAYYGYTF. In DNA, the CDR3 is TGTGCCAGGTTCAGGGCATACTATGGCTACACCTTC.

This sequence joins TRBV5-4 and TRBJ2-4; 11 bases fit TRBD2. The DNA matches TRBJ2-7 better at its end, which makes the J call doubtful. The CDR3 runs to 16 residues. Germline CDR1 reads SGHNT; CDR2 reads YYREEE (reference sequence). CDR3 residues: CASSLDFPSGRSEQYF. The CDR3 bases are TGTGCCAGCAGCTTGGATTTCCCTAGCGGGAGGTCCGAGCAGTACTTC.

This chain connects TRBV7-2 to TRBJ2-7; D possibly corresponds to TRBD2 (6 bases). The CDR3 consists of 14 residues. Looked up from germline, CDR1 is SGHTA and CDR2 is FQGNSA. Trimming took 2 bases from V and 2 from J, leaving 10 bases between them. The CDR3: CASSLRDFPYEQYF. CDR3 sequence (DNA): TGTGCCAGCAGCTTACGGGACTTCCCCTACGAGCAGTACTTC.

This CDR3 reads CASSLPAGGNEQYF. In DNA form, the CDR3 reads TGTGCCAGCAGTCTCCCAGCGGGAGGCAACGAGCAGTACTTC. The genes are TRBV28 and TRBJ2-4; 9 nucleotides align to TRBD2. The last part of the DNA fits TRBJ2-7 better; the J call may be wrong. CDR3 length equals 14 residues. Germline CDR1 reads MDHEN; CDR2 reads SYDVKM.

This clonotype was counted between two and nine times. The chain couples TRBV12-3 or TRBV12-4 to TRBJ2-3, with D perhaps TRBD2 (6 bases). The germline V and J ends were trimmed by 7 bases and 1 base, with 18 bases remaining between them. The CDR3 is 16 residues long. CDR3 amino acids: CASTISGGIRTDTQYF. CDR3 sequence (DNA): TGTGCCAGCACCATAAGCGGCGGGATCCGCACAGATACGCAGTATTTT.

As regards this clonotype: This may be a read error, as it is one base from a much larger clone. The chain links TRBV7-2 to TRBJ2-4, with 10 bases that match TRBD2. The J call may be faulty, since TRBJ2-7 better matches the DNA end. The germline V gene encodes CDR1 SGHTA and CDR2 FQGNSA. The CDR3 covers 14 residues. Written as DNA, the CDR3 is TGTGCCATCAGCGCCGGGACTAGCGTATACGAGCAGTACTTC. This sequence encodes CAISAGTSVYEQYF.

The chain couples TRBV7-2 to TRBJ2-1, with D perhaps TRBD2 (5 bases). The germline gives CDR1 SGHTA, CDR2 FQGNSA. The CDR3 extends over 14 amino acids. Trimming cost V 7 bases and J 5 bases, with 15 bases left between them. The CDR3 here is CASKVPRRDNEQFF. CDR3 DNA: TGTGCCAGCAAGGTTCCTAGGCGGGACAATGAGCAGTTCTTC.

The V and J genes are TRBV4-1 and TRBJ2-3, with D tentatively TRBD1 or TRBD2 (5 bases each). Germline CDR1 and CDR2: MGHRA and YSYEKL. The CDR3 sequence is 17 residues long. Trimming shortened V by 0 bases and J by 2 bases, and 15 bases separated the two germline ends. CDR3 sequence reads: CASSQESPGRITDTQYF. DNA for the CDR3: TGCGCCAGCAGCCAAGAATCCCCGGGACGTATCACAGATACGCAGTATTTT.

This clonotype showed up many times. J is TRBJ1-2 and V is TRBV29-1; 9 bases are a match to TRBD1. V gave up 4 bases and J gave up 7 bases; unmatched junction bases: 1. There are 11 residues in the CDR3. Per germline, CDR1 SQVTM and CDR2 ANQGSEA. As DNA, the CDR3 is TGCAGCGTTGGGACAGGGGTTGGCTACACCTTC. Amino acid sequence: CSVGTGVGYTF.

The gene calls are TRBV7-2 and TRBJ2-7, with 13 bases fitting TRBD2. CDR1 is SGHTA, CDR2 FQGNSA, per germline. The junction had 7 bases not matched to a gene; V was cut back by 2 bases and J by 3 bases. The CDR3 extends over 17 amino acids. The CDR3, as DNA: TGTGCCAGCAGCTTAAAGACTAGCGGGGGGAGGCGCTACGAGCAGTACTTC. Translation gives CASSLKTSGGRRYEQYF. Variable domain in full (rest from reference TRBV7-2 and TRBJ2-7): GAGVSQSPSNKVTEKGKDVELRCDPISGHTALYWYRQSLGQGLEFLIYFQGNSAPDKSGLPSDRFSAERTGGSVSTLTIQRTQQEDSAVYLCASSLKTSGGRRYEQYFGPGTRLTVT.

The chain is built from TRBV6-2 or TRBV6-3 and TRBJ2-3; 9 bases are a match to TRBD2. The CDR3 runs to 15 residues. Germline V gives CDR1 MNHEY, CDR2 SVGEGT. V was clipped by 2 bases and J by 1 base; unmatched bases: 1. CDR3 amino acids: CASSYGGGGTDTQYF. CDR3 DNA: TGTGCCAGCAGTTACGGCGGGGGGGGCACAGATACGCAGTATTTT.

This clonotype was seen only a few times. This chain connects TRBV28 to TRBJ2-3, with 7 bases aligning to TRBD2. Germline-derived CDR1 and CDR2 are MDHEN and SYDVKM. The J segment lost 2 bases and the V segment lost 2 bases, leaving 7 bases of the junction unmatched. The CDR3 sequence is 16 residues long. The CDR3 is CASSLLAALPTDTQYF. In DNA, the CDR3 is TGTGCCAGCAGTTTACTAGCGGCCCTACCCACAGATACGCAGTATTTT.

The rearrangement links TRBV12-3 or TRBV12-4 to TRBJ1-5; D perhaps matches TRBD1 (5 bases). The CDR3 is 11 residues long. V gave up 2 bases and J gave up 13 bases, with 9 bases separating them. The CDR3 reads CASSLRGNQHF. CDR3 nucleotide sequence: TGTGCCAGCAGTTTAAGGGGAAATCAGCATTTT.